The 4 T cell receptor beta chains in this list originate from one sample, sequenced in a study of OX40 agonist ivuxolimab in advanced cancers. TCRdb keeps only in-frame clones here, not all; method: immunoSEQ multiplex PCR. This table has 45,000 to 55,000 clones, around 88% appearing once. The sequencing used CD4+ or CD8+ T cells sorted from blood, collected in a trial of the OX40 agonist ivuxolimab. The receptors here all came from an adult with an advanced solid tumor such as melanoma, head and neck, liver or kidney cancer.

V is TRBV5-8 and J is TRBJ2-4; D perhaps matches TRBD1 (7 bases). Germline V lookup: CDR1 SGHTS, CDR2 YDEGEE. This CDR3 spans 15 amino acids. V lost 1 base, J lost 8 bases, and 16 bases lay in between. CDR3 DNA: TGTGCCAGCAGCTTGCTTGCGGGACAGTCCTACATTCAGTACTTC. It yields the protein CASSLLAGQSYIQYF.

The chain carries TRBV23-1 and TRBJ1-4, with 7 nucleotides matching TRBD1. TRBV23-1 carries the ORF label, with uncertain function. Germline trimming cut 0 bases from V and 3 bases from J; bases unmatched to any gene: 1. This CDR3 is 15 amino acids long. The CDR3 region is CASSQSTGSNEKLFF. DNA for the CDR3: TGCGCCAGCAGTCAATCGACAGGGTCTAATGAAAAACTGTTTTTT.

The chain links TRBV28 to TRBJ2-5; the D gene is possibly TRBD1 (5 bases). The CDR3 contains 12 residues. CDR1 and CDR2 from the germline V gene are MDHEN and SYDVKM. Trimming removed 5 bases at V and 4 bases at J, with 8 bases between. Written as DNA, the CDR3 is TGTGCCAGCAGTAAGGGGCTAGAGACCCAGTACTTC. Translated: CASSKGLETQYF.

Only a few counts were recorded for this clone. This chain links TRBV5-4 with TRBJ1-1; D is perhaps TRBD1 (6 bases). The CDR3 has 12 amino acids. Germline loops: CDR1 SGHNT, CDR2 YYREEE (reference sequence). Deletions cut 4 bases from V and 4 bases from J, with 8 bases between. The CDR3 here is CASSQGSTEAFF. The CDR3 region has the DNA TGTGCCAGCAGCCAGGGGAGCACTGAAGCTTTCTTT. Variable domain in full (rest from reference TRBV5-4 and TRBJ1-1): ETGVTQSPTHLIKTRGQQVTLRCSSQSGHNTVSWYQQALGQGPQFIFQYYREEENGRGNFPPRFSGLQFPNYSSELNVNALELDDSALYLCASSQGSTEAFFGQGTRLTVV.